This section outlines one TCR beta chain sequence together with its context. The data derive from a study of shared clonotypes between healthy human individuals. The CDR3 consists of 13 residues. Germline lookup yields CDR1 SGHVS and CDR2 FQNEAQ. V was cut by 2 bases and J by 3 bases, with 7 bases left in between. Only in-frame clones appear in the TCRdb table, and some are missing; sequencing was by immunoSEQ multiplex PCR. The profile covers about 99,000 clones, with roughly 45% appearing a single time and approximately 16% taken by the ten largest. Material for sequencing was PBMCs. The chain links TRBV7-8 to TRBJ2-5; D call uncertain. The TCR comes from a woman aged 40 to 50 in good health. Some clones in this sample may be carry-over from other donors' samples. The CDR3 reads CASSLNLEETQYF. The CDR3 DNA follows: TGTGCCAGCAGCTTAAACTTGGAAGAGACCCAGTACTTC.